One T cell receptor beta chain is described in this entry. The sample comes from a study of blood T cell repertoires in COVID-19. Study summary: Samples came from the United States, Italy and Spain, spanning acute and convalescent COVID-19. Sample material is recorded as cDNA or gDNA derived from T cells, B-cell-depleted T cells, or PBMCs.

Trimming removed 3 bases from V and 1 base from J; junction bases left unmatched: 2. In germline, CDR1 is SGHRS, CDR2 YFSETQ. The CDR3 has 15 residues. The protocol was immunoSEQ multiplex PCR, while the TCRdb copy is restricted to in-frame clones and leaves out a portion. This table has 150,000 to 200,000 clones, just under 80% appearing once. The sample was peripheral blood. This chain uses TRBV5-1 with TRBJ1-2; 11 nucleotides line up with TRBD1. The origin of this receptor is an elderly woman with active or convalescent COVID-19. The DNA for the CDR3 is TGCGCCAGCAGCTCCGGGACAGGGGGTAACTATGGCTACACCTTC. Protein: CASSSGTGGNYGYTF.